Following are 19 T cell receptor beta chains from one sample sequenced in a study of blood T cell repertoires in COVID-19. Repertoires were generated with immunoSEQ multiplex PCR, while TCRdb's copy carries only in-frame clones and drops some. The table has about 120,000 clones, approximately 87% seen once. Sequencing input: peripheral blood. These receptors came from a woman aged 50 to 60 with acute or convalescent COVID-19.

The V call is TRBV7-2, the J call TRBJ1-2; D possibly corresponds to TRBD1 (6 bases). The CDR3 has 17 amino acids. Trimming shortened V by 1 base and J by 2 bases, and 17 bases separated the two germline ends. Looked up from germline, CDR1 is SGHTA and CDR2 is FQGNSA. CDR3 sequence reads: CASSLELGAGVNYGYTF. In DNA form, the CDR3 reads TGTGCCAGCAGCTTAGAGTTAGGGGCAGGGGTGAACTATGGCTACACCTTC.

This chain connects TRBV9 to TRBJ2-7; 12 nucleotides line up with TRBD1. This CDR3 spans 15 amino acids. Germline assignment: CDR1 SGDLS and CDR2 YYNGEE. The trim removed 4 bases at V and 4 bases at J, leaving 6 bases unmatched. The CDR3 protein is CASSTGTGGLYEQYF. CDR3 DNA sequence: TGTGCCAGCAGCACCGGGACAGGGGGCCTGTACGAGCAGTACTTC.

The chain joins TRBV12-5 to TRBJ2-2, with D perhaps TRBD2 (7 bases). This CDR3 is built from 18 residues. V shed 2 bases and J shed 3 bases, with 19 bases lying between them. Germline V gene sequence: CDR1 LGHNT, CDR2 FRNRAP. The CDR3 region has the DNA TGTGCTAGTGGTTTGCCCGAAGGGGGAGGGCGGTACACCGGGGAGCTGTTTTTT. Translated, it gives CASGLPEGGGRYTGELFF.

The chain recombines TRBV7-9 with TRBJ1-6, with a weak D call TRBD1 (5 bases). Germline assignment: CDR1 SEHNR and CDR2 FQNEAQ (reference sequence). CDR3 length equals 14 residues. Trimming removed 3 bases from V and 5 bases from J, with 8 bases in between. CDR3 in DNA: TGTGCCAGCAGCTTCATACAGGATAATTCACCCCTCCACTTT. This encodes CASSFIQDNSPLHF.

The chain couples TRBV10-2 to TRBJ1-5, with D possibly TRBD1 on 5 matching bases. Trimming cost V 6 bases and J 5 bases, with 14 bases left between them. Germline V gene data show CDR1 as WSHSY and CDR2 as SAAADI. This CDR3 contains 14 residues. DNA of the CDR3: TGCGCCAGCAGCAGGGAGGGGACCCATCAGCCCCAGCATTTT. Translating it yields CASSREGTHQPQHF.

The V and J genes are TRBV7-2 and TRBJ1-5; D is unresolved. The V gene's germline CDR1 is SGHTA and CDR2 FQGNSA. Between the trimmed V and J ends, which lost 3 bases and 4 bases, there was a span of 7 bases. The CDR3 is made up of 13 amino acids. CDR3 nucleotide sequence: TGTGCCAGCAGCTTCTCCCTAAATCAGCCCCAGCATTTT. This sequence encodes CASSFSLNQPQHF.

This sequence joins TRBV11-3 and TRBJ2-3; 10 bases agree with TRBD2. The CDR3 covers 14 residues. The V gene's germline CDR1 is SGHNT and CDR2 YENEEA. J was trimmed by 5 bases and V by 9 bases; bases with no gene match: 8. CDR3 sequence (DNA): TGTGCCAGTTCAGCGGGAGGGCCGGTAGATACGCAGTATTTT. Protein: CASSAGGPVDTQYF.

The V gene is TRBV2, the J gene TRBJ2-5; 9 nucleotides match TRBD2. The germline V gene has CDR1 SNHLY and CDR2 FYNNEI. V gave up 4 bases and J gave up 5 bases; unmatched junction bases: 8. The CDR3 length is 15 residues. The CDR3 DNA is TGTGCCAGCAGTGTGGGCGGGGGGGCCATCGAGACCCAGTACTTC. Translating gives CASSVGGGAIETQYF.

This clone appeared a single time. Written as DNA, the CDR3 is TGCGCCAGCAGCTGGGGCCTGCTGGATGAAGCTTTCTTT. Protein product: CASSWGLLDEAFF. This chain uses TRBV5-1 with TRBJ1-1; tentatively, D is TRBD1 (5 bases). V shed 3 bases and J shed 7 bases, with 13 bases lying between them. Germline V gene sequence: CDR1 SGHRS, CDR2 YFSETQ. This CDR3 has 13 residues.

CDR3 nucleotide sequence: TGTGCCAGCAGCCAGGGGAGGGAGTTTGAAGCTTTCTTT. Residues: CASSQGREFEAFF. This chain joins TRBV3-1 (or the pseudogene TRBV3-2) and TRBJ1-1; the D is unclear. Per germline, CDR1 LGHDT and CDR2 YNNKEL (reference sequence). The CDR3 totals 13 residues. V was trimmed by 3 bases and J by 7 bases, leaving 12 bases between them.

In this sample, this clone turned up a few times. This rearrangement joins TRBV24-1 to TRBJ1-5; 7 bases agree with TRBD1. From germline, CDR1 is KGHDR and CDR2 SFDVKD. V trimming: 4 bases; J trimming: 4 bases; junction bases outside the gene matches: 3. The CDR3 is 14 amino acids. The CDR3 bases are TGTGCCACCAGTGAGGGACAGCCGAATCAGCCCCAGCATTTT. It codes for CATSEGQPNQPQHF.

V is TRBV7-2 and J is TRBJ2-2; the match to TRBD2 covers 9 bases. From germline, CDR1 is SGHTA and CDR2 FQGNSA. V lost 7 bases, J lost 0 bases, and 6 bases stayed unmatched. The CDR3 runs to 16 residues. The CDR3 coding sequence is TGTGCCAGCATCAAAGTAGCGGGAGCGAACACCGGGGAGCTGTTTTTT. Encoded protein: CASIKVAGANTGELFF.

The table lists this clone with a few counts. This chain's CDR3 is CASSDRPSGTEAFF. CDR3 DNA sequence: TGTGCCAGTAGTGACAGGCCCTCGGGCACTGAAGCTTTCTTT. The chain is built from TRBV19 and TRBJ1-1, with D possibly TRBD1 on 6 matching bases. The germline CDR1 and CDR2 sequences are LNHDA and SQIVND (reference sequence). The CDR3 loop spans 14 amino acids. Trimming stripped 5 bases from V and 4 bases from J, with 14 bases between.

Only one count was recorded for this clone. The chain joins TRBV15 to TRBJ2-3; the match to TRBD2 covers 9 bases. J gave up 4 bases and V 1 base, and 6 bases lay outside the gene matches. CDR1 and CDR2 from the germline V gene are LNHNV and YYDKDF (reference sequence). The CDR3 extends over 16 amino acids. The CDR3 region is CATSRGSAGGADTQYF. CDR3 bases: TGTGCCACCAGCAGAGGCTCAGCGGGGGGCGCAGATACGCAGTATTTT.

CDR3 sequence reads: CASSYTSTGTGYTF. Written as DNA, the CDR3 is TGTGCCAGCAGTTATACTTCCACAGGGACTGGCTACACCTTC. V gene TRBV6-5 combines with J gene TRBJ1-2; D perhaps matches TRBD1 (6 bases). CDR3 length: 14 residues. The ends were cut back, 3 bases at V and 7 bases at J, with 15 bases in the middle. Germline CDR1 and CDR2: MNHEY and SVGAGI.

The chain is built from TRBV19 and TRBJ1-2; 9 bases line up with TRBD1. The CDR3 runs to 16 residues. From germline, CDR1 is LNHDA and CDR2 SQIVND (reference sequence). Trimming removed 2 bases from V and 3 bases from J; junction bases left unmatched: 7. CDR3 sequence reads: CASSITAGQGHYGYTF. As DNA, the CDR3 is TGTGCCAGTAGTATAACGGCGGGACAGGGTCACTATGGCTACACCTTC.

This clone has a single count. V gene TRBV6-2 or TRBV6-3 combines with J gene TRBJ2-7, with 12 bases aligning to TRBD1. CDR3 length: 15 amino acids. Germline CDR1 and CDR2: MNHEY and SVGEGT. The junction had 9 bases not matched to a gene; V was cut back by 6 bases and J by 6 bases. CDR3 DNA sequence: TGTGCCAGCAGCCCCCGCGGGACAGGGGGCGGCGAGCAGTACTTC. Its translation is CASSPRGTGGGEQYF.

The CDR3 loop reads CASSPNTAGGLGDTQYF. CDR3 sequence (DNA): TGTGCCAGCAGCCCGAATACCGCGGGGGGGCTTGGAGATACGCAGTATTTT. The chain links TRBV7-7 to TRBJ2-3, with TRBD2 identical over 9 bases. CDR3 length: 17 residues. V shed 5 bases, J shed 5 bases, and the junction held 14 bases outside the gene matches. Germline V gives CDR1 SSHAT, CDR2 FNYEAQ (reference sequence).

The gene calls are TRBV5-1 and TRBJ2-1; possible D gene TRBD2, 6 bases. This CDR3 is 13 amino acids long. V lost 6 bases and J 7 bases, leaving 14 bases between the germline ends. CDR1 and CDR2 from the germline V gene are SGHRS and YFSETQ. The CDR3 region is CASTGTSRNEQFF. CDR3 nucleotides: TGCGCCAGCACCGGGACTTCCAGAAATGAGCAGTTCTTC.